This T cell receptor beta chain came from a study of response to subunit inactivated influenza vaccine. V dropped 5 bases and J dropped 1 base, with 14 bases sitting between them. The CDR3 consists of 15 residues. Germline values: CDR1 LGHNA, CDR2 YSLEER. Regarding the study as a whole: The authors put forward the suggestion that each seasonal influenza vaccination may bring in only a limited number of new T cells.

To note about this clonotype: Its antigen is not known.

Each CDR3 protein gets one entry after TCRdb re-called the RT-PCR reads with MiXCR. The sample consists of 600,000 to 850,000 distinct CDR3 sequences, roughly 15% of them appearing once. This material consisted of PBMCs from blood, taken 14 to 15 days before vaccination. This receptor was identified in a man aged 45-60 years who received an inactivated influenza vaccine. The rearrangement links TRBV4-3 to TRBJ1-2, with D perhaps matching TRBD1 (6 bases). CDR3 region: CASSAGTPLNYGYTF. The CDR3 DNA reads TGCGCCAGCAGCGCCGGGACACCCCTTAACTATGGCTACACCTTC.